Each of the 4 T cell receptor beta chains below was sequenced from the same sample in a study of identical twins. A single record per CDR3 protein comes from TCRdb applying MiXCR to the 5' RACE reads. The table lists 600,000 to 850,000 distinct CDR3 sequences, 15% to 20% of them singletons. The same data also went into a second study, on T cells expressing NK-cell markers.

The sample consisted of PBMCs. The receptors derive from a young woman in good health.

This clonotype was observed many times. This CDR3 is CASSLGGTSAFYEQYF. The CDR3 region has the DNA TGCGCCAGCAGCTTGGGGGGGACTAGCGCTTTCTACGAGCAGTACTTC. J is TRBJ2-7 and V is TRBV5-1; 10 bases are shared with TRBD2. The germline V gene has CDR1 SGHRS and CDR2 YFSETQ. There are 16 residues in the CDR3. The J segment lost 3 bases and the V segment lost 0 bases, leaving 6 bases of the junction unmatched.

V gene TRBV19 combines with J gene TRBJ2-7; no reliable D call. This CDR3 region has 12 residues. The ends were cut back, 7 bases at V and 5 bases at J, with 12 bases in the middle. CDR1 is LNHDA and CDR2 is SQIVND in the germline V gene (reference sequence). The CDR3 bases are TGTGCCAGTACAGGATTCCGGGACGAGCAGTACTTC. This encodes CASTGFRDEQYF.

This sequence joins TRBV20-1 and TRBJ1-1; D remains unclear. In germline, CDR1 is DFQATT, CDR2 SNEGSKA (reference sequence). The germline V and J ends were trimmed by 3 bases and 5 bases, with 7 bases remaining between them. The CDR3 length is 11 residues. CDR3 nucleotide sequence: TGCAGTGCTAGTTTTCGGACTGAAGCTTTCTTT. It specifies CSASFRTEAFF.

This clonotype was observed at least ten times. The rearrangement links TRBV7-6 to TRBJ1-1; D is unresolved. V gave up 0 bases and J gave up 7 bases, with 9 bases separating them. Germline V gene lookup returns CDR1 SGHVS and CDR2 FNYEAQ. The CDR3 totals 13 residues. DNA of the CDR3: TGTGCCAGCAGCTTAGCGGAGAACGGTGAAGCTTTCTTT. Encoded protein: CASSLAENGEAFF. Full variable domain (outside the CDR3, taken from reference TRBV7-6 and TRBJ1-1): GAGVSQSPRYKVTKRGQDVALRCDPISGHVSLYWYRQALGQGPEFLTYFNYEAQQDKSGLPNDRFSAERPEGSISTLTIQRTEQRDSAMYRCASSLAENGEAFFGQGTRLTVV.